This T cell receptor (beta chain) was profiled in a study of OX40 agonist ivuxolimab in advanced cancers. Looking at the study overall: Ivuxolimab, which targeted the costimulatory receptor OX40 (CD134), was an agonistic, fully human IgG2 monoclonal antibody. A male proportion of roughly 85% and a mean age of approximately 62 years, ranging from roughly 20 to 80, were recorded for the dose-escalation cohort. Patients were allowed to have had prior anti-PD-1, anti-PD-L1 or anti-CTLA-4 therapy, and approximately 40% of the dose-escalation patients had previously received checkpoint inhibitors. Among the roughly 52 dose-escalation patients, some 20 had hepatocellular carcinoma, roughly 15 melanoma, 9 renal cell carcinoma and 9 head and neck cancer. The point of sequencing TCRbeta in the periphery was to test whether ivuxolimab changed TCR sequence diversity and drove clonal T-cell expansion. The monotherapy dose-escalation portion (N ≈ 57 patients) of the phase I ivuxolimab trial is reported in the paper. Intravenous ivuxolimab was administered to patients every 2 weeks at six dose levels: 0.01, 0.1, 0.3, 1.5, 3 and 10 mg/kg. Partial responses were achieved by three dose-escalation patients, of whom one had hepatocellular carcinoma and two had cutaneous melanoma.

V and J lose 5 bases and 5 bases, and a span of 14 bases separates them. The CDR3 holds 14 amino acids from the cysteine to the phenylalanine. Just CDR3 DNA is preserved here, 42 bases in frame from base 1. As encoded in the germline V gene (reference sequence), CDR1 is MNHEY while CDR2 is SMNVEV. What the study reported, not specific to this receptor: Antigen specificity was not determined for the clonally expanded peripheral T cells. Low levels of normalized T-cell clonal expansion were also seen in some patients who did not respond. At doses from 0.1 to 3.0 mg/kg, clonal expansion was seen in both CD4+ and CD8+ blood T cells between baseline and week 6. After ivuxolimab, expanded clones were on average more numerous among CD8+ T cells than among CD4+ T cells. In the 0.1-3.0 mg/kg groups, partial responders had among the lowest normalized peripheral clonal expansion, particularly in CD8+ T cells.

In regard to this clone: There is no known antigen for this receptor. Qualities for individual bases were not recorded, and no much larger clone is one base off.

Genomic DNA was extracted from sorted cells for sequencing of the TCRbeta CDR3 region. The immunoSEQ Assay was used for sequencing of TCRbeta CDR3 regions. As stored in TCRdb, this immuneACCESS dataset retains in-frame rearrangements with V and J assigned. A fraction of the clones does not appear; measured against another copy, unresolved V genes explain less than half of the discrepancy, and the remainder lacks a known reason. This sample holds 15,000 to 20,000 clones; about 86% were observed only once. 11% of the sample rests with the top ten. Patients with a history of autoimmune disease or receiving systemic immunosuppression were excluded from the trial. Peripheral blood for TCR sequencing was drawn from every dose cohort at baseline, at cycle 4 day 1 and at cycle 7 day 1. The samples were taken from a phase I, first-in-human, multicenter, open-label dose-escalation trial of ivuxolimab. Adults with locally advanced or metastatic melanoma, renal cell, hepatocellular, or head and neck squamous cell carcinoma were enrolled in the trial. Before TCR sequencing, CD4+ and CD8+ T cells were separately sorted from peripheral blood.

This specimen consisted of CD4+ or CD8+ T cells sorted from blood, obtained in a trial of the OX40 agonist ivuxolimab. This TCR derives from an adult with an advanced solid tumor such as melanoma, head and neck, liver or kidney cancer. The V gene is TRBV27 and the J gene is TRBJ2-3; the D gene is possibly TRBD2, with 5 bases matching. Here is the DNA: TGTGCCAGCAGTCCCCGTTTTGCGGGAGATACGCAGTATTTT. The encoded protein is CASSPRFAGDTQYF.